This T cell receptor (beta chain) was obtained from a study of T-cell memory formation after mild COVID-19. The overall study: TCR clusters mostly belonged to single donors.

MiXCR was run by TCRdb on the 5' RACE reads, yielding one entry per CDR3 protein. Of about 430,000 distinct CDR3 sequences in the sample, 20% to 25% are singletons; the top ten hold about 10%. This clonotype appeared a few times. Its matching antigen is unknown. The CDR3 consists of 12 residues. The V gene's germline CDR1 is KGHSH and CDR2 LQKENI. Trimming took off 8 bases at V and 7 bases at J, with 9 bases between the two ends. General study points: Later expanders leaned CD4+, whereas clones that contracted between day 15 and 85 were balanced CD4/CD8.

This TCR was recovered from an adult woman who had mild COVID-19 (a few samples of this study predate the infection). Cell type and time point are not known. This chain joins TRBV18 and TRBJ1-6; D remains unclear. The sequencing input was PBMCs or a T cell subset sorted from them (not recorded which). The CDR3 DNA is TGTGCCAGCGCCGAGGGAAATTCACCCCTCCACTTT. Protein: CASAEGNSPLHF. The whole variable domain, filled in from reference TRBV18 and TRBJ1-6, reads NAGVMQNPRHLVRRRGQEARLRCSPMKGHSHVYWYRQLPEEGLKFMVYLQKENIIDESGMPKERFSAEFPKEGPSILRIQQVVRGDSAAYFCASAEGNSPLHFGNGTRLTVT.